The clone carrying this TCR beta chain was recorded at least ten times. The antigen is not known. The data originate from a study of breast tumors, draining lymph nodes, adjacent tissues. Samples came from axillary lymph nodes draining the breast cancer. The CDR3 sequence is 16 residues long. With 0 bases clipped from V and 4 bases from J, the junction kept 8 bases outside the gene matches. The germline V gene has CDR1 DFQATT and CDR2 SNEGSKA (reference sequence). Study-wide findings and caveats: That most tumor T cells come from lymph nodes remained unproven.

TCRdb re-called the multiplex PCR reads with MiXCR, one entry per CDR3 protein. The sample has about 230,000 distinct CDR3 sequences; approximately 29% are singletons. The source of this sequence is a female donor with breast cancer. Some clones in this sample may be carry-over from other donors' samples. The gene calls are TRBV20-1 and TRBJ2-1; 8 bases fit TRBD2. The sample taken for sequencing was axillary lymph node tissue. This chain's CDR3 is CSARDIVSGAYNEQFF. CDR3 nucleotide sequence: TGCAGTGCTAGAGATATTGTTAGCGGGGCGTACAATGAGCAGTTCTTC.